The 18 T cell receptor beta chains given below trace back to one sample, sequenced in a study of vaccination and CD4 T cells after COVID-19. For these receptors, no antigen is known. Stated treatment: approximately 10-day PBMC culture with coronavirus spike peptide pools or control peptides (ViraFEST assay). CD4+ T cells that had been cultured provided DNA sequenced with the Oncomine TCR Beta short-read assay. TCRdb ran MiXCR on the PCR reads and lists one entry per CDR3 protein. The table records under 20,000 distinct CDR3 sequences, over 25% of them present only once. Specimen: cultured CD4+ T cells from blood. All receptors derive from a human donor with COVID-19.

This clonotype is medium-sized within its sample. J is TRBJ1-5 and V is TRBV20-1; tentative D call: TRBD1 (5 bases). The germline CDR1 and CDR2 sequences are DFQATT and SNEGSKA (reference sequence). The CDR3 runs to 14 residues. With 3 bases removed from V and 5 bases from J, the gap between germline ends came to 14 bases. The CDR3 DNA reads TGCAGTGCTAGTCCTCCGGGACTCTATCAGCCCCAGCATTTT. Protein sequence: CSASPPGLYQPQHF.

This clonotype was detected only a few times. V is TRBV19 and J is TRBJ2-2; D might be TRBD1 (6 bases). The CDR3 covers 15 residues. Germline assignment: CDR1 LNHDA and CDR2 SQIVND (reference sequence). V lost 6 bases to trimming and J lost 4 bases, with 15 bases between them. The CDR3 nucleotides read TGTGCCAGTAGCGCCACAGGGTTGGGCACCGGGGAGCTGTTTTTT. Its protein product is CASSATGLGTGELFF.

This clonotype occurred a few times. This chain connects TRBV2 to TRBJ2-5; D ambiguous. Trimming removed 3 bases at V and 5 bases at J, with 10 bases between. The CDR3 loop spans 13 amino acids. Germline values: CDR1 SNHLY, CDR2 FYNNEI. The CDR3 here is CASSDILRETQYF. The CDR3 nucleotides read TGTGCCAGCAGTGACATCCTTCGGGAGACCCAGTACTTC.

This clonotype occurred a few times. The chain joins TRBV6-1 to TRBJ1-5; D uncertain. Germline V gives CDR1 MNHNS, CDR2 SASEGT. The CDR3 sequence is 13 residues long. Trimming left V 1 base short and J 4 bases short, with 5 bases between. Here the CDR3 reads CASSEVTNQPQHF. The CDR3 DNA is TGTGCCAGCAGTGAAGTCACAAATCAGCCCCAGCATTTT.

This chain joins TRBV5-4 and TRBJ1-6; the match to TRBD1 covers 8 bases. This CDR3 is built from 16 residues. CDR1 and CDR2 (germline): SGHNT, YYREEE (reference sequence). V lost 3 bases, J lost 5 bases, and 7 bases stayed unmatched. The CDR3 DNA reads TGTGCCAGCAGCTCCCGGCGACAGGGGAATAATTCACCCCTCCACTTT. As protein: CASSSRRQGNNSPLHF.

In its sample, this clonotype ranks as medium-sized. This sequence joins TRBV11-3 and TRBJ1-5; D gene ambiguous. This CDR3 region has 12 residues. V was pared by 8 bases and J by 5 bases, with 10 bases between. Germline V gene data show CDR1 as SGHNT and CDR2 as YENEEA. The CDR3 nucleotides read TGTGCCAGCCGATCGTCACATCAGCCCCAGCATTTT. Translated, it gives CASRSSHQPQHF.

As to this clonotype: The conserved final phenylalanine or tryptophan is absent from the CDR3, which likely points to a read error. The J gene is TRBJ1-3, the V gene TRBV15; D uncertain. Germline V gene data show CDR1 as LNHNV and CDR2 as YYDKDF (reference sequence). Trimming removed 5 bases at V and 2 bases at J, with 10 bases between. CDR3 length equals 14 residues. The CDR3 loop is CATSLGGAGNTIYL. CDR3 nucleotides: TGTGCCACCAGCCTGGGCGGGGCTGGAAACACCATATATTTG.

J is TRBJ1-5 and V is TRBV6-5, with D perhaps TRBD1 (5 bases). Germline CDR1 and CDR2: MNHEY and SVGAGI. V was cut by 0 bases and J by 6 bases, with 12 bases left in between. The CDR3 extends over 15 amino acids. CDR3 residues: CASSYSDGAGQPQHF. Here the CDR3 DNA reads TGTGCCAGCAGTTACTCAGACGGGGCCGGTCAGCCCCAGCATTTT.

J is TRBJ2-7 and V is TRBV11-3, with a weak D call TRBD2 (5 bases). V shed 3 bases and J shed 4 bases, with 13 bases lying between them. CDR1 is SGHNT and CDR2 is YENEEA in the germline V gene. The CDR3 runs 14 residues. CDR3 region: CASSFWTEMYEQYF. CDR3 nucleotides: TGTGCCAGCAGCTTTTGGACTGAGATGTACGAGCAGTACTTC.

This chain joins TRBV5-8 and TRBJ1-5; D is ambiguous. Trimming removed 0 bases at V and 1 base at J, with 2 bases between. This CDR3 comprises 13 residues. CDR1 SGHTS and CDR2 YDEGEE come from the germline V gene. The CDR3 DNA reads TGTGCCAGCAGCTTGGACAGCAATCAGCCCCAGCATTTT. It is translated as CASSLDSNQPQHF.

The V gene is TRBV6-1, the J gene TRBJ1-4, with a weak D call TRBD1 (5 bases). V gave up 7 bases and J gave up 7 bases, with 22 bases separating them. From germline, CDR1 is MNHNS and CDR2 SASEGT. The CDR3 consists of 16 residues. CDR3 bases: TGTGCCAGCACCCCGAGGTTGGGGCTCACGGGTGAAAAACTGTTTTTT. Its protein product is CASTPRLGLTGEKLFF.

Comments on this clonotype: One end of the junction varies from germline; a read error may be responsible. The rearrangement joins TRBV20-1 to TRBJ1-2; D not certain. The CDR3 sequence is 14 residues long. The germline V gene encodes CDR1 DFQATT and CDR2 SNEGSKA (reference sequence). CDR3 in amino acids: CSAPPAGPFYGYAF. CDR3 nucleotides: TGCAGTGCCCCGCCGGCAGGCCCTTTCTATGGCTACGCCTTC.

This clonotype showed up just a few times. The chain uses TRBV12-3 or TRBV12-4 and TRBJ1-5; D is unresolved. This CDR3 contains 13 residues. Deletions cut 2 bases from V and 4 bases from J, with 6 bases between. CDR3 protein: CASSLLRNQPQHF. The CDR3 DNA reads as TGTGCCAGCAGTTTACTCCGTAATCAGCCCCAGCATTTT.

The table lists this clonotype with a few counts. V and J are TRBV20-1 and TRBJ2-7; 8 bases match TRBD2. V was pared by 1 base and J by 2 bases, with 13 bases of the junction left unmatched. Per the germline V gene, CDR1 is DFQATT and CDR2 is SNEGSKA (reference sequence). This CDR3 spans 17 amino acids. Here the CDR3 reads CSARGPHPAGGTYEQYF. DNA of the CDR3: TGCAGTGCTAGAGGCCCCCACCCTGCGGGGGGAACCTACGAGCAGTACTTC.

This clonotype is labeled medium-sized. This rearrangement joins TRBV7-8 to TRBJ1-6, with D hard to call. Germline V gene data show CDR1 as SGHVS and CDR2 as FQNEAQ. The CDR3 is 16 residues long. Trimming cost V 5 bases and J 4 bases, with 15 bases left between them. CDR3 protein: CASSPLGEDYNSPLHF. The CDR3 region has the DNA TGTGCCAGCAGCCCCCTCGGGGAAGATTATAATTCACCCCTCCACTTT. The full variable domain, completed using reference TRBV7-8 and TRBJ1-6, is GAGVSQSPRYKVAKRGQDVALRCDPISGHVSLFWYQQALGQGPEFLTYFQNEAQLDKSGLPSDRFFAERPEGSVSTLKIQRTQQEDSAVYLCASSPLGEDYNSPLHFGNGTRLTVT.

The rearrangement uses TRBV6-1 and TRBJ2-3; D remains unclear. The CDR3 has 16 residues. V was clipped by 1 base and J by 0 bases, with 11 bases between them. The germline V gene encodes CDR1 MNHNS and CDR2 SASEGT. The CDR3 sequence is CASSEVTRTSTDTQYF. As DNA, the CDR3 is TGTGCCAGCAGTGAAGTGACGAGAACTAGCACAGATACGCAGTATTTT.

This clonotype was seen a handful of times. The chain recombines TRBV10-3 with TRBJ2-5; possibly TRBD2 for D (8 bases). Germline loops: CDR1 ENHRY, CDR2 SYGVKD. This CDR3 spans 14 amino acids. Between the trimmed V and J ends, which lost 10 bases and 2 bases, there was a span of 17 bases. The CDR3 is CASREGASQETQYF. In DNA, the CDR3 is TGTGCCAGCCGGGAGGGGGCGTCTCAAGAGACCCAGTACTTC.

The rearrangement joins TRBV6-1 to TRBJ1-2; TRBD1 aligns across 8 bases. The CDR3 is 14 amino acids. Germline V gene sequence: CDR1 MNHNS, CDR2 SASEGT. V gave up 6 bases and J gave up 5 bases; unmatched junction bases: 8. The DNA for the CDR3 is TGTGCCAGCAGGATACAGGGGGTTGGGTATGGCTACACCTTC. Translating gives CASRIQGVGYGYTF.